Listed below are T cell receptor beta chains from one sample, sequenced in a study of T cell responses to AZD1222 COVID-19 vaccine. Using immunoSEQ multiplex PCR, the repertoire was profiled, and TCRdb retains in-frame clones only, with some absent. The data show about 97,000 clones, 70% to 90% seen once. The sequences come from peripheral blood, collected on day 0 of AZD1222 vaccination. Receptors were obtained from an adult in good health. CDR3s include the opening cysteine and the closing phenylalanine or tryptophan. The D gene is left open where the match is weak. The size of a clone is reported for some rows only, either as once, few or many, or as a class for expanded clones.

TRBV5-6,NA,TRBJ1-4,NA,TGTGCCAGCAGCTCACAGGGAGGGAGTGAAAAACTGTTTTTT,CASSSQGGSEKLFF
TRBV10-1,NA,TRBJ1-3,NA,TGCGCCAGCAGCGAGACGGGCAGGGCCTCTGGAAACACCATATATTTT,CASSETGRASGNTIYF
TRBV7-2,NA,TRBJ2-1,NA,TGTGCCAGCAGCGGGGTACACAATGAGCAGTTCTTC,CASSGVHNEQFF
TRBV23-1,NA,TRBJ1-3,NA,TGCGCCAGCAGTCAGTTCCGAGGAAACACCATATATTTT,CASSQFRGNTIYF
TRBV6-4,NA,TRBJ1-6,NA,TGTGCCAGCCGGGCTAGCGATACCTATAATTCACCCCTCCACTTT,CASRASDTYNSPLHF
TRBV27,NA,TRBJ2-2,NA,TGTGCCAGCAGTTTACGAGTCGGGGGACCCGGGGAGCTGTTTTTT,CASSLRVGGPGELFF
TRBV10-1,NA,TRBJ2-3,NA,TGCGCCAGCAGTGAGACGGCGACTGGTTCCCTGGATACGCAGTATTTT,CASSETATGSLDTQYF
TRBV30,NA,TRBJ2-3,NA,TGTGCCTTTTCAGAGACTAGGATCACAGATACGCAGTATTTT,CAFSETRITDTQYF
TRBV9,medium-sized,TRBJ1-4,NA,TGTGCCAGCAGCGCCGGGACGGATGAAAAACTGTTTTTT,CASSAGTDEKLFF
TRBV5-6,few,TRBJ1-3,NA,TGTGCCAGCAGCTGGGCGGTAGGGGCGAGCTCTGGAAACACCATATATTTT,CASSWAVGASSGNTIYF